The clone carrying this T cell receptor beta chain was counted a few times. Its antigen remains unidentified. The data were obtained in a study of blood T cells in healthy people across ages. The second PCR ran roughly 6 to 12 cycles with a sample-barcoded 5' primer and J-beta primers. TCRdb called the 5' RACE reads again in MiXCR, with one record for every CDR3 protein. The sample contains about 630,000 distinct CDR3 sequences, around 20% of which appear only once. The authors extracted at least 6 micrograms of total RNA per sample. V gave up 6 bases and J gave up 3 bases; unmatched junction bases: 4. Looked up from germline, CDR1 is SQVTM and CDR2 is ANQGSEA. The CDR3 extends over 13 amino acids. Overall study findings and caveats: Compared with aged donors, long-lived donors showed fewer expanded clones, suggesting selection. Unsorted PBMCs ruled out conclusive naive versus antigen-experienced comparison. There was no known CMV status for donors, so expanded clonotype changes were possibly confounded.

The chain uses TRBV29-1 and TRBJ2-5, with 10 positions matching TRBD2. This TCR was sampled from a man aged 65-85 years in good health. Sample: blood. CDR3 amino acids: CSVGLAAKETQYF. DNA of the CDR3: TGCAGCGTCGGACTAGCGGCCAAAGAGACCCAGTACTTC. Full variable domain (missing parts from reference TRBV29-1 and TRBJ2-5): SAVISQKPSRDICQRGTSLTIQCQVDSQVTMMFWYRQQPGQSLTLIATANQGSEATYESGFVIDKFPISRPNLTFSTLTVSNMSPEDSSIYLCSVGLAAKETQYFGPGTRLLVL.